The present entry profiles one T cell receptor (beta chain) with its context. What this receptor recognizes is not known. Per-nucleotide qualities are absent, and no much larger clonotype sits a single base away. This record comes from a study of shared clonotypes between healthy human individuals (dated by TCRdb to 2018 to 2020). Study-level background: The cohort included three men and a couple of women between 18 and 49 years of age. For each donor, CD4 naive and CD4 memory were each run on three plates, CD8 naive on two plates, and CD8 memory on one plate. To estimate repertoire size and how much clonotype sharing occurs between individuals, the study deeply sequenced the blood TCR repertoires of five healthy adults. To increase sequencing depth and limit assay-specific biases, TCR repertoire library preparation and sequencing were carried out by different laboratories using diverse techniques. Per donor, leukapheresis produced somewhere between about 0.94 and 9.5 billion PBMCs.

Using the deep immunoSEQ assay, multiplex PCR amplified TCR CDR3 regions from genomic DNA. Extracted genomic DNA from each cell subset was spread evenly across all wells of several immunoSEQ 96-well plates, with each plate serving as a replicate. For sorted subsets, roughly 200 ng of genomic DNA, equivalent to 25,000 to 35,000 T cell genomes, went into each replicate PCR. The purified libraries were quantified using a Qubit 3.0 fluorometer, sized with a Bioanalyzer 2100, and then quantified again using the KAPA Library Quantification kit. A separate single-read 150-cycle Illumina NextSeq 550 flow cell was used to sequence each immunoSEQ 96-well plate. The original methods were these. Because only junctional sequences without quality scores were contained in the immunoSEQ output, filtering matching that applied to full-length reads could not be performed. Sequences were annotated with PyIR, a Python wrapper for IgBLAST v1.9, and V/J genes and CDR3 were assigned using IMGT germline references. Any read was removed if the V/J assignment was weak (E-value above 1e-6), the CDR3 was missing, or the read contained stop codons, out-of-frame junctions, or ambiguous translated residues. A V3J clonotype was defined by an identical inferred V gene, J gene, and CDR3 amino acid sequence. Percentage overlap between repertoires was calculated by dividing the number of shared unique clonotypes by the size of the smaller repertoire. Three approaches were used to assess repertoire richness: RTK rarefaction, the Chao1 estimator, and Recon v2.1 estimates of unobserved clonotypes. OLGA was used to compute generation probabilities for all TCRbeta clonotypes that the gDNA method yielded from a handful of donors. Held by TCRdb, this immuneACCESS table contains in-frame sequences only and omits some clones. Under half of the omission traces to an unresolved V gene where checked; the cause of the rest is unknown. Clone size and the V and J calls come from that table; the DNA yielded D and trimming. Recorded for this sample are about 2.4 million clones; 80% to 95% of them occurred a single time. The ten largest clonotypes hold about 0.34% of the sample.

The germline V gene (reference sequence) yields GTSNPN for CDR1 and SVGIG for CDR2. Between the V and J ends, shortened by 4 bases and 0 bases respectively, the junction contains 16 bases. There are 16 amino acids in the CDR3, from cysteine to phenylalanine inclusive. Left in the record is the CDR3 DNA by itself, 48 bases read in frame from the first base. General study outcomes and caveats: Sharing across a few donors was observed for approximately 5% of naive CD4, under 4% of naive CD8, around 2.5% of memory CD4, and less than 0.45% of memory CD8 clonotypes. The genetic and exposure-history diversity represented was limited by the small number of donors. Only blood was sampled, and tissue TCR repertoires likely differ from those in blood. Larger estimated clonotype richness was generally found for naive subsets than for memory subsets. Rarefaction of sorted-subset datasets indicated incomplete sequencing despite the large sequencing depth. Based on pairwise subsampling, the degree of clonotype sharing among donors was expected to be affected by sequencing depth. Clonotypes shared by all four sorted-subset donors showed higher generation probabilities than non-shared clonotypes.

The donors were healthy, HIV-negative adults who had no recently reported acute infections or vaccinations. Every donor was a Caucasian adult living in Nashville, Tennessee, USA. CD4+ T cells were enriched through magnetic negative selection, after which naive cells were positively selected on CD45RA and the remaining negative fraction served as the memory subset. Blood was obtained by leukapheresis, after which PBMCs were separated by Ficoll-Histopaque density gradient centrifugation and cryopreserved in liquid nitrogen vapor phase. Purity and quantity of every magnetically sorted T cell population were checked by analytical flow cytometry. Genomic DNA was isolated from every sorted fraction and measured by UV absorbance on a Nanodrop 2000c.

The sequenced material came from naive CD4+ T cells from PBMCs. The label giving this sample's cell subset or site can be read as: CD45RA+ positively selected. The sequence links TRBV30 to TRBJ2-1; confidence is insufficient to name the D gene. The TCR comes from a man between 18 and 35 years old in good health. Some clones in this sample may be carry-over from other donors' samples. The CDR3 reads as follows: CAWTTKLLGSYNEQFF. The DNA is as follows: TGTGCCTGGACCACGAAACTGCTAGGCTCCTACAATGAGCAGTTCTTC.